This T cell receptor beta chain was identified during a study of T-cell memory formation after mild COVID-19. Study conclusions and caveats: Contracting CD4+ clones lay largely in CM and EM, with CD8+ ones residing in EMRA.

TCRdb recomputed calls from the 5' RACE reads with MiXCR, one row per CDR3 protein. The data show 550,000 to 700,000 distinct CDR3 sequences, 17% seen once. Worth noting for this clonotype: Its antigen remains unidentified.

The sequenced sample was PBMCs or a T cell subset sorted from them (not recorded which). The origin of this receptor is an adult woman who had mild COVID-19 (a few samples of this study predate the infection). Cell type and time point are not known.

Here the CDR3 DNA reads TGTGCCAGTAGTATACCGGAGTACACCGGGGAGCTGTTTTTT. Translated, it gives CASSIPEYTGELFF. This rearrangement joins TRBV19 to TRBJ2-2, with D unclear. V was shortened by 2 bases and J by 3 bases, with 7 bases between the two germline ends. Germline CDR1 is LNHDA and CDR2 is SQIVND (reference sequence). The CDR3 contains 14 residues. The full variable domain, in which reference TRBV19 and TRBJ2-2 provide the parts outside the CDR3, is DGGITQSPKYLFRKEGQNVTLSCEQNLNHDAMYWYRQDPGQGLRLIYYSQIVNDFQKGDIAEGYSVSREKKESFPLTVTSAQKNPTAFYLCASSIPEYTGELFFGEGSRLTVL.